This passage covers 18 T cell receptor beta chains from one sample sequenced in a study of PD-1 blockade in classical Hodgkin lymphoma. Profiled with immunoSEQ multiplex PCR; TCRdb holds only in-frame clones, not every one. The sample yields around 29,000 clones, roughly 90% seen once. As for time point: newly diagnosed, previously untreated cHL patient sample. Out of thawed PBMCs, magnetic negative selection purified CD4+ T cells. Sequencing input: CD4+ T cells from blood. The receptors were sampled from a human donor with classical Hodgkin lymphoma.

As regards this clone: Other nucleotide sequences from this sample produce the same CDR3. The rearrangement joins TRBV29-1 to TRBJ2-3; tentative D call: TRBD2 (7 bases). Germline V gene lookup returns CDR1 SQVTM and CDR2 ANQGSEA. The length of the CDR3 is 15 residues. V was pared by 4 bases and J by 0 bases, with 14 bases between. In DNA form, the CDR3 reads TGCAGCGTTGTGGGGGCGGGAGTGAGCACAGATACGCAGTATTTT. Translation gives CSVVGAGVSTDTQYF.

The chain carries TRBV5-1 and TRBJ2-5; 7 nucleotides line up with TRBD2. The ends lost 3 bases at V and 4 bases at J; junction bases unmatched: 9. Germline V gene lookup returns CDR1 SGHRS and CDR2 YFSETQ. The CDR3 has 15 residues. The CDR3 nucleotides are TGCGCCAGCAGCTGGTCGGGCGGGAGCGGAGAGACCCAGTACTTC. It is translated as CASSWSGGSGETQYF.

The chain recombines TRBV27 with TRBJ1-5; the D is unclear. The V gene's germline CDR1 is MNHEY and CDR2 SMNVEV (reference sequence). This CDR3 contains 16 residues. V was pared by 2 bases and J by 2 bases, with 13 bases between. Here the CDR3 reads CASSLGPDKGNQPQHF. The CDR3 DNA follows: TGTGCCAGCAGTTTAGGACCTGATAAGGGCAATCAGCCCCAGCATTTT.

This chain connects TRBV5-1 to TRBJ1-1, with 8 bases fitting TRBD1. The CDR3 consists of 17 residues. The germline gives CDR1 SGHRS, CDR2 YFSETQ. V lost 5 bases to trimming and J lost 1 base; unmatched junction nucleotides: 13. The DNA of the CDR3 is TGCGCCAGCAGTATAGCAGGGGGCGCGATCCCGAACACTGAAGCTTTCTTT. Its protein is CASSIAGGAIPNTEAFF.

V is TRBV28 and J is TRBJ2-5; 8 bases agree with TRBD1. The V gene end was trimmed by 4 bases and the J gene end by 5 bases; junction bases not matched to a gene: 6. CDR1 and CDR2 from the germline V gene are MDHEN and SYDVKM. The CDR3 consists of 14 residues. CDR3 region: CASSSQGAAETQYF. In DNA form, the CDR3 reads TGTGCCAGCAGTTCTCAGGGGGCTGCTGAGACCCAGTACTTC.

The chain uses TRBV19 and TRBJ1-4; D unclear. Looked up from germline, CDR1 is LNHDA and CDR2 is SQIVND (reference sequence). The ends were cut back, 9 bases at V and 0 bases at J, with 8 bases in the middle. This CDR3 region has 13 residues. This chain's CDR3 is CASLRATNEKLFF. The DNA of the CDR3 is TGTGCCAGCCTTCGCGCAACTAATGAAAAACTGTTTTTT.

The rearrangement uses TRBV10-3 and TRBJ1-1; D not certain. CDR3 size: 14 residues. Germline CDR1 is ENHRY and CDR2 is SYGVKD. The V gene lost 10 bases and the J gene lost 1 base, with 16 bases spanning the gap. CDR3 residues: CATLPDGSNTEAFF. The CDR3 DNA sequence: TGTGCCACCTTACCAGACGGGTCGAACACTGAAGCTTTCTTT.

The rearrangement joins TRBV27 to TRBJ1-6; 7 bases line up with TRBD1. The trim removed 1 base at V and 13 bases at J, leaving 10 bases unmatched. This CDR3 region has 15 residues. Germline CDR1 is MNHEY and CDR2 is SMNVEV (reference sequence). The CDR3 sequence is CASSLWGTVVIPLHF. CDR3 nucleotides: TGTGCCAGCAGTTTATGGGGGACAGTGGTAATTCCCCTCCACTTT.

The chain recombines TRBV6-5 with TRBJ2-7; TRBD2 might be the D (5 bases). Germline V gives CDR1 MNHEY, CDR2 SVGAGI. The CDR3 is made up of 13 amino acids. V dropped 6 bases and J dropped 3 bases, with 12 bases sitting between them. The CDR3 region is CASSATNNYEQYF. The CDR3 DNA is TGTGCCAGCAGCGCGACTAACAACTACGAGCAGTACTTC.

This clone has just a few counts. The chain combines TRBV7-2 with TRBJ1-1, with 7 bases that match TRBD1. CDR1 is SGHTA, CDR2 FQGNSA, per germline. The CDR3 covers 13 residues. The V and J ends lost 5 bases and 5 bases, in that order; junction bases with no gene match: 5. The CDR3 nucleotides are TGTGCCAGCAGCACTCAACAGGGGACTGAAGCTTTCTTT. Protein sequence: CASSTQQGTEAFF.

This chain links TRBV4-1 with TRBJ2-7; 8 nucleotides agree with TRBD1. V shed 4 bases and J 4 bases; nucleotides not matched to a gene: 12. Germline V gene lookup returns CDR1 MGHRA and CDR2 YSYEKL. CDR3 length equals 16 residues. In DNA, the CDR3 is TGCGCCAGCAGCCTAAGTGTCCAGGGGGCGCGTTACGAGCAGTACTTC. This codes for CASSLSVQGARYEQYF.

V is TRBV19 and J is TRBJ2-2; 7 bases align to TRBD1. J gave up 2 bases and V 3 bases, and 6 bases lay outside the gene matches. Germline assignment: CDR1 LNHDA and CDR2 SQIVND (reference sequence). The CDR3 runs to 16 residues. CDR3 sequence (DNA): TGTGCCAGTAGTATTTCCGGGACAGACAACACCGGGGAGCTGTTTTTT. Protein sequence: CASSISGTDNTGELFF.

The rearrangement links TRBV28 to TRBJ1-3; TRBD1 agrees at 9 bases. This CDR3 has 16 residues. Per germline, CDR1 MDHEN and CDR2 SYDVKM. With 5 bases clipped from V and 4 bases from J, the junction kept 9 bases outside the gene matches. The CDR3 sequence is CASSAYRGLSGNTIYF. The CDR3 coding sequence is TGTGCCAGCAGTGCATACAGGGGGCTTTCGGGAAACACCATATATTTT. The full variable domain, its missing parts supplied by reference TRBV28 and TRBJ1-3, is DVKVTQSSRYLVKRTGEKVFLECVQDMDHENMFWYRQDPGLGLRLIYFSYDVKMKEKGDIPEGYSVSREKKERFSLILESASTNQTSMYLCASSAYRGLSGNTIYFGEGSWLTVV.

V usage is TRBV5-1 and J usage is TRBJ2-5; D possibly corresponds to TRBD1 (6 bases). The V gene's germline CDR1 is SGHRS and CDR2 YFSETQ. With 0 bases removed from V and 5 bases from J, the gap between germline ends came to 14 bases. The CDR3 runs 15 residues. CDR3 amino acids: CASSLVGQGSETQYF. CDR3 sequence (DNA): TGCGCCAGCAGCTTGGTAGGGCAGGGGAGCGAGACCCAGTACTTC.

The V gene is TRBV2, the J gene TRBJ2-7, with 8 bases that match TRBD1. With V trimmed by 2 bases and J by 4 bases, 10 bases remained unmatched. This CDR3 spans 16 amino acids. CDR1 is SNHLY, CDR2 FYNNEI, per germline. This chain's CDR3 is CASSERWTGLGYEQYF. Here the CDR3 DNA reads TGTGCCAGCAGTGAAAGATGGACAGGGTTAGGGTACGAGCAGTACTTC.

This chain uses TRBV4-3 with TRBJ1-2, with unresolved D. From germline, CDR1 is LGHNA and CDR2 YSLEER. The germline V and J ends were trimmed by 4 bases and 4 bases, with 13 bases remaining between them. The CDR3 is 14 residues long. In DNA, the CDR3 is TGCGCCAGCAGCCTGGCAGGTGAAGGCTATGGCTACACCTTC. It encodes CASSLAGEGYGYTF.

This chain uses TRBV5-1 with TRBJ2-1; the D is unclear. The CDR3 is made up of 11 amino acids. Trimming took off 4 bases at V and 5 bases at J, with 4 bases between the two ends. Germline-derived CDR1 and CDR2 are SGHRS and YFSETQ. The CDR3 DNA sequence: TGCGCCAGCAGCGGTAACAATGAGCAGTTCTTC. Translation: CASSGNNEQFF.

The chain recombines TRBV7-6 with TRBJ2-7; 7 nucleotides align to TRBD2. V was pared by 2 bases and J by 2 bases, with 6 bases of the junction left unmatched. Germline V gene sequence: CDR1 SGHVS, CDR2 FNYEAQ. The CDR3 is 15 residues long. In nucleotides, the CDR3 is TGTGCCAGCAGCTTACAAGTAGCGGGTCCCTACGAGCAGTACTTC. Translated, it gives CASSLQVAGPYEQYF.